Listed below are T cell receptor beta chains from one sample, sequenced in a study of response to subunit inactivated influenza vaccine. TCRdb reprocessed the RT-PCR reads with MiXCR, giving one entry per CDR3 protein. The sample contains around 500,000 distinct CDR3 sequences, 9.5% to 12% of which appear only once. The sample was PBMCs from blood, taken 45 days after vaccination. These receptors came from a man aged 45 to 65 who received an inactivated influenza vaccine. CDR3s include the opening cysteine and the closing phenylalanine or tryptophan. A D gene is named only where the DNA matches it firmly. A row's size may be missing; if present it is once, few, many or a size class.

v_gene: TRBV12-3/TRBV12-4; d_gene: NA; j_gene: TRBJ2-3; abundance: few; CDR3aa: CASSFRLASDTQYF; CDR3nt: TGTGCCAGCAGTTTTCGGCTAGCATCAGATACGCAGTATTTT
v_gene: TRBV11-2; d_gene: NA; j_gene: TRBJ2-5; abundance: few; CDR3aa: CASSLDVGGAETQYF; CDR3nt: TGTGCCAGCAGCTTAGATGTTGGGGGCGCGGAGACCCAGTACTTC
v_gene: TRBV7-2; d_gene: TRBD2; j_gene: TRBJ2-3; abundance: many; CDR3aa: CASSLVAGGDTQYF; CDR3nt: TGTGCCAGCAGCTTAGTGGCGGGAGGGGATACGCAGTATTTT
v_gene: TRBV27; d_gene: TRBD2; j_gene: TRBJ2-1; abundance: many; CDR3aa: CASSTSLAAEHNEQFF; CDR3nt: TGTGCCAGCAGTACCTCACTAGCGGCCGAACACAATGAGCAGTTCTTC
v_gene: TRBV4-2; d_gene: NA; j_gene: TRBJ2-3; abundance: many; CDR3aa: CASSQDGDNTDTQYF; CDR3nt: TGTGCCAGCAGCCAAGATGGGGATAACACAGATACGCAGTATTTT
v_gene: TRBV5-4; d_gene: NA; j_gene: TRBJ2-1; abundance: many; CDR3aa: CASSLDRVNEQFF; CDR3nt: TGTGCCAGCAGCTTGGACAGGGTCAATGAGCAGTTCTTC
v_gene: TRBV7-9; d_gene: NA; j_gene: TRBJ1-1; abundance: few; CDR3aa: CASSPLRGAQDTEAFF; CDR3nt: TGTGCCAGCAGCCCGTTAAGGGGGGCGCAGGACACTGAAGCTTTCTTT
v_gene: TRBV12-3/TRBV12-4; d_gene: TRBD1; j_gene: TRBJ2-2; abundance: NA; CDR3aa: CASSLQGLGTGELFF; CDR3nt: TGTGCCAGCAGCTTACAGGGGCTAGGCACCGGGGAGCTGTTTTTT
v_gene: TRBV5-6; d_gene: TRBD2; j_gene: TRBJ2-3; abundance: NA; CDR3aa: CASSWRAGGSTDTQYF; CDR3nt: TGTGCCAGCAGCTGGAGAGCGGGGGGGAGCACAGATACGCAGTATTTT
v_gene: TRBV12-3/TRBV12-4; d_gene: NA; j_gene: TRBJ2-4; abundance: NA; CDR3aa: CASTQSLAKNIQYF; CDR3nt: TGTGCCAGCACTCAGAGTCTAGCCAAAAACATTCAGTACTTC
v_gene: TRBV27; d_gene: NA; j_gene: TRBJ2-7; abundance: NA; CDR3aa: CASSFQGSDEQYF; CDR3nt: TGTGCCAGCAGTTTTCAGGGATCGGACGAGCAGTACTTC
v_gene: TRBV12-3/TRBV12-4; d_gene: TRBD1; j_gene: TRBJ1-6; abundance: many; CDR3aa: CASRRGTANSPLHF; CDR3nt: TGTGCCAGCAGACGCGGGACAGCCAATTCACCCCTCCACTTT
v_gene: TRBV10-3; d_gene: NA; j_gene: TRBJ1-2; abundance: few; CDR3aa: CAISESSDGRNTF; CDR3nt: TGTGCCATCAGTGAGTCATCCGACGGACGCAACACCTTC
v_gene: TRBV24-1; d_gene: NA; j_gene: TRBJ2-6; abundance: NA; CDR3aa: CATSTGLVLGANVLTF; CDR3nt: TGTGCCACCAGTACAGGTTTAGTATTGGGGGCCAACGTCCTGACTTTC
v_gene: TRBV20-1; d_gene: TRBD2; j_gene: TRBJ2-3; abundance: few; CDR3aa: CSARRRSGGATDTQYF; CDR3nt: TGCAGTGCTAGGAGAAGGAGCGGGGGGGCCACAGATACGCAGTATTTT
v_gene: TRBV4-2; d_gene: NA; j_gene: TRBJ2-7; abundance: few; CDR3aa: CASSQVTGGPYEQYF; CDR3nt: TGTGCCAGCAGCCAAGTAACCGGGGGCCCCTACGAGCAGTACTTC
v_gene: TRBV12-3/TRBV12-4; d_gene: NA; j_gene: TRBJ1-6; abundance: NA; CDR3aa: CASTPGAGFNSPLHF; CDR3nt: TGTGCCAGCACCCCGGGCGCAGGGTTTAATTCACCCCTCCACTTT
v_gene: TRBV11-2; d_gene: NA; j_gene: TRBJ2-7; abundance: NA; CDR3aa: CASSPVSRAYEQYF; CDR3nt: TGTGCCAGCAGCCCTGTCTCGCGGGCCTACGAGCAGTACTTC
v_gene: TRBV19; d_gene: TRBD2; j_gene: TRBJ2-1; abundance: NA; CDR3aa: CASSSGLGIRGNEQFF; CDR3nt: TGTGCCAGTAGTTCAGGACTAGGCATCCGGGGGAATGAGCAGTTCTTC
v_gene: TRBV20-1; d_gene: NA; j_gene: TRBJ1-1; abundance: few; CDR3aa: CRARGMNTEAFF; CDR3nt: TGCAGGGCTAGGGGGATGAACACTGAAGCTTTCTTT
v_gene: TRBV29-1; d_gene: NA; j_gene: TRBJ2-4; abundance: NA; CDR3aa: CSVEGFDIQYF; CDR3nt: TGCAGCGTTGAAGGTTTTGACATTCAGTACTTC
v_gene: TRBV29-1; d_gene: NA; j_gene: TRBJ2-3; abundance: many; CDR3aa: CSSGPRDTQYF; CDR3nt: TGCAGCTCGGGCCCCCGGGATACGCAGTATTTT
v_gene: TRBV5-6; d_gene: NA; j_gene: TRBJ2-7; abundance: few; CDR3aa: CASSSQGGRHYEQYF; CDR3nt: TGTGCCAGCAGCTCCCAGGGGGGGAGACACTACGAGCAGTACTTC
v_gene: TRBV28; d_gene: NA; j_gene: TRBJ2-1; abundance: NA; CDR3aa: CASSLAGFANEQFF; CDR3nt: TGTGCCAGCAGTTTAGCTGGTTTCGCCAATGAGCAGTTCTTC
v_gene: TRBV20-1; d_gene: TRBD2; j_gene: TRBJ2-1; abundance: many; CDR3aa: CSARDTYAGGPVDEQFF; CDR3nt: TGCAGTGCTAGAGATACATACGCGGGAGGGCCGGTCGATGAGCAGTTCTTC
v_gene: TRBV24-1; d_gene: TRBD2; j_gene: TRBJ2-7; abundance: many; CDR3aa: CATSDSASGRYEQYF; CDR3nt: TGTGCCACCAGTGACTCGGCTAGCGGGAGGTACGAGCAGTACTTC
v_gene: TRBV12-3/TRBV12-4; d_gene: NA; j_gene: TRBJ1-1; abundance: NA; CDR3aa: CASTLGTEAFF; CDR3nt: TGTGCCAGCACATTAGGCACTGAAGCTTTCTTT
v_gene: TRBV10-2; d_gene: NA; j_gene: TRBJ2-1; abundance: NA; CDR3aa: CASSGGFYNEQFF; CDR3nt: TGCGCCAGCAGTGGAGGCTTTTACAATGAGCAGTTCTTC
v_gene: TRBV20-1; d_gene: TRBD2; j_gene: TRBJ2-2; abundance: NA; CDR3aa: CSAARGLTLTGELFF; CDR3nt: TGCAGTGCCGCTCGGGGACTAACCCTCACCGGGGAGCTGTTTTTT
v_gene: TRBV10-3; d_gene: NA; j_gene: TRBJ2-3; abundance: many; CDR3aa: CAISESNSGTDTQYF; CDR3nt: TGTGCCATCAGTGAGTCGAACAGCGGGACAGATACGCAGTATTTT
v_gene: TRBV27; d_gene: NA; j_gene: TRBJ2-2; abundance: few; CDR3aa: CASSPTVLPGELFF; CDR3nt: TGTGCCAGCAGTCCCACTGTACTGCCCGGGGAGCTGTTTTTT
v_gene: TRBV20-1; d_gene: NA; j_gene: TRBJ2-7; abundance: NA; CDR3aa: CSARDRVGRFHEQYF; CDR3nt: TGCAGTGCTAGAGATAGAGTGGGGAGGTTCCACGAGCAGTACTTC
v_gene: TRBV20-1; d_gene: NA; j_gene: TRBJ2-7; abundance: few; CDR3aa: CSARAQGPYEQYF; CDR3nt: TGCAGTGCTAGAGCACAGGGACCCTACGAGCAGTACTTC
v_gene: TRBV29-1; d_gene: TRBD2; j_gene: TRBJ2-1; abundance: many; CDR3aa: CSVLSGRAGNEQFF; CDR3nt: TGCAGCGTCCTTAGCGGGAGGGCGGGCAATGAGCAGTTCTTC
v_gene: TRBV5-1; d_gene: NA; j_gene: TRBJ2-5; abundance: few; CDR3aa: CASSSRAQGGQETQYF; CDR3nt: TGCGCCAGCAGCTCCCGGGCCCAAGGGGGTCAAGAGACCCAGTACTTC
v_gene: TRBV6-6; d_gene: NA; j_gene: TRBJ1-1; abundance: once; CDR3aa: CASKFMNTEAFF; CDR3nt: TGTGCCAGCAAATTTATGAACACTGAAGCTTTCTTT
v_gene: TRBV7-8; d_gene: NA; j_gene: TRBJ2-1; abundance: NA; CDR3aa: CASTRRRFYNEQFF; CDR3nt: TGTGCCAGCACCCGTCGAAGGTTTTACAATGAGCAGTTCTTC
v_gene: TRBV4-1; d_gene: NA; j_gene: TRBJ2-7; abundance: many; CDR3aa: CASSQGVQGYEQYF; CDR3nt: TGCGCCAGCAGCCAAGGAGTACAGGGTTACGAGCAGTACTTC
v_gene: TRBV28; d_gene: TRBD2; j_gene: TRBJ2-1; abundance: few; CDR3aa: CASSLTSGSISQFF; CDR3nt: TGTGCCAGCAGTTTGACTAGCGGGAGCATATCCCAGTTCTTC
v_gene: TRBV7-2; d_gene: NA; j_gene: TRBJ2-1; abundance: NA; CDR3aa: CASSRGSGGASYNEQFF; CDR3nt: TGTGCCAGCAGCCGGGGGAGCGGCGGGGCGAGTTACAATGAGCAGTTCTTC
v_gene: TRBV11-2; d_gene: NA; j_gene: TRBJ2-1; abundance: few; CDR3aa: CASSFVAGGNEQFF; CDR3nt: TGTGCCAGCAGCTTTGTGGCAGGAGGAAATGAGCAGTTCTTC